The clone carrying this T cell receptor (beta chain) was counted a few times. Its antigen remains unidentified. Study conclusions and caveats: Tumor-infiltrating Treg TCR alpha and beta sequences overlapped most with tumor naive CD4+ T cells, then blood naive. In terms of TCR gene usage, tumor memory CD4+ T cells clustered together with blood and lymph node memory CD4+ cells, as well as with lymph node naive CD4+ cells.

Constant-region reverse primers amplified full-length variable regions, followed by semi-nested Nested Universal Primer A PCR. TCRdb passed the 5' RACE reads through MiXCR, listing each CDR3 protein once. The data contain some 40,000 distinct CDR3 sequences, just under 30% of them singletons. Memory CD4+ cells were defined as CD4+CD45RO+CD25-. Germline V gene lookup returns CDR1 DFQATT and CDR2 SNEGSKA (reference sequence). The CDR3 runs 12 residues. Trimming pared 6 bases from V and 4 bases from J, leaving 11 bases between. This clonotype originated in a female donor with breast cancer. The chain links TRBV20-1 to TRBJ2-3; TRBD2 is a possible D gene (6 bases). What was sequenced was memory CD4+ T cells sorted from a lymph node. Subset described: memory CD4+ T cells, CD4+CD45RO+CD25-. The CDR3 DNA sequence: TGCAGTGCCATTGGGACTTCAGATACGCAGTATTTT. Protein sequence: CSAIGTSDTQYF.